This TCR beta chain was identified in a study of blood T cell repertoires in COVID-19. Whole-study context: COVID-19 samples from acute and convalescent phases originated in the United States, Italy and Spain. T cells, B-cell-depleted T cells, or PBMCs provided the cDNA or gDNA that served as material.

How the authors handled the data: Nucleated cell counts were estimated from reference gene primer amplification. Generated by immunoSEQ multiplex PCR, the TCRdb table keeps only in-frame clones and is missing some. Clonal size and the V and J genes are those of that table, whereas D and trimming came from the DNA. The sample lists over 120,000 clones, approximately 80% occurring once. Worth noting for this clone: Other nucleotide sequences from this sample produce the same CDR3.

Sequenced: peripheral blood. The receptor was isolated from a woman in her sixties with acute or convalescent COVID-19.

The CDR3 sequence: CASSIGQGYGYTF. CDR3 coding DNA: TGTGCCAGTAGTATCGGTCAGGGCTATGGCTACACCTTC. This chain connects TRBV19 to TRBJ1-2, with D perhaps TRBD1 (5 bases). Germline CDR1 reads LNHDA; CDR2 reads SQIVND (reference sequence). The ends were cut back, 3 bases at V and 4 bases at J, with 9 bases in the middle. The CDR3 has 13 amino acids.